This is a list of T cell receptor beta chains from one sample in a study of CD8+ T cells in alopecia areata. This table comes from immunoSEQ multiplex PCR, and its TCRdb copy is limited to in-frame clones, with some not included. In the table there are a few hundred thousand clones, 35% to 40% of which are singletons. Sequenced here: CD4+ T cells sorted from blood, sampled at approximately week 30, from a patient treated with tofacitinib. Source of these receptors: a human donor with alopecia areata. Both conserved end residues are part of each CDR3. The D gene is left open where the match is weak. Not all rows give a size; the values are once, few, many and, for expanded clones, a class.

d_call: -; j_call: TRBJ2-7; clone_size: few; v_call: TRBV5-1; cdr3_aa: CASSSGWYEQYF; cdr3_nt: TGCGCCAGCAGCTCGGGATGGTACGAGCAGTACTTC
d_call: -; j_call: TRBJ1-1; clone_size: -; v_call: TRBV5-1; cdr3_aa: CASTSGRVGAEAFF; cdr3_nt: TGCGCCAGCACCTCAGGGAGGGTGGGCGCTGAAGCTTTCTTT
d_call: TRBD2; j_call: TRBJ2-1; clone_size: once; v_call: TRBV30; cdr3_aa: CAWSVLSGTYSYNEQFF; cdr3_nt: TGTGCCTGGAGTGTACTTAGCGGGACCTACTCCTACAATGAGCAGTTCTTC
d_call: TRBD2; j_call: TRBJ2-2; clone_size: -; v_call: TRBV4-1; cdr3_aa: CASSQAERDTGELFF; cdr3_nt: TGCGCCAGCAGCCAAGCTGAGCGGGATACCGGGGAGCTGTTTTTT
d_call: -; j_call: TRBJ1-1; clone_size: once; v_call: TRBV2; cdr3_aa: CASLTRTANTEAFF; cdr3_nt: TGTGCCAGCCTCACACGGACGGCGAACACTGAAGCTTTCTTT
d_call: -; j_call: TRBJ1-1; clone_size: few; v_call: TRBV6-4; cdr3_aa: CASRERGSGNTEAFF; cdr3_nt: TGTGCCAGCAGAGAACGGGGCTCGGGGAACACTGAAGCTTTCTTT
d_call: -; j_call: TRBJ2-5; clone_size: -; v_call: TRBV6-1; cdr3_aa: CASSRETQYF; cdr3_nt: TGTGCCAGCAGCCGAGAGACCCAGTACTTC
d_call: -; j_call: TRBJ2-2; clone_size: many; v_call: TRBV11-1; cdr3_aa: CASRPTGGSRSGELFF; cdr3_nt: TGTGCCAGCAGACCCACCGGAGGGTCGAGGTCGGGGGAGCTGTTTTTT
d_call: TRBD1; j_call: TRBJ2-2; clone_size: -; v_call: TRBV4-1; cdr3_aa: CASRQLTGGNTGELFF; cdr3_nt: TGCGCCAGCAGGCAACTCACAGGGGGAAACACCGGGGAGCTGTTTTTT
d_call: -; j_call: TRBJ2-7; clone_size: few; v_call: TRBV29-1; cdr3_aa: CSVQGAYEQYF; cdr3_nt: TGCAGCGTTCAAGGCGCCTACGAGCAGTACTTC
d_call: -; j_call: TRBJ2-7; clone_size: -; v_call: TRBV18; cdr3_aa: CASSPSHYRTEQYF; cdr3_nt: TGTGCCAGCTCCCCGAGCCACTACCGTACCGAGCAGTACTTC
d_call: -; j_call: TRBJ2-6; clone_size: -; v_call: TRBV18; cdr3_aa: CASSQGSGANVLTF; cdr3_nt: TGTGCCAGCTCACAGGGCTCTGGGGCCAACGTCCTGACTTTC
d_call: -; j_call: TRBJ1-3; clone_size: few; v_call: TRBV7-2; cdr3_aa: CASSWGSGNTIYF; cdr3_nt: TGTGCCAGCAGCTGGGGCTCTGGAAACACCATATATTTT
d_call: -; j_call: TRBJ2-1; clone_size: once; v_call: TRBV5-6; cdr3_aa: CASSPPPSAGNNEQFF; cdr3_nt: TGTGCCAGCAGCCCACCTCCTAGCGCCGGAAACAATGAGCAGTTCTTC
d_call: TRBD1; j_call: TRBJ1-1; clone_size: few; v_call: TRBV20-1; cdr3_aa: CSAGTGIAFF; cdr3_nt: TGCAGTGCGGGGACAGGAATAGCTTTCTTT
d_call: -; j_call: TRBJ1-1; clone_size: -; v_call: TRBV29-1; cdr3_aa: CSVERGLSNTEAFF; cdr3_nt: TGCAGCGTTGAAAGAGGTTTAAGTAACACTGAAGCTTTCTTT
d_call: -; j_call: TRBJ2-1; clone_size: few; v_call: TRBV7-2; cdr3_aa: CASSFSQVIDEQFF; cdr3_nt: TGTGCCAGCAGCTTTTCCCAGGTTATCGATGAGCAGTTCTTC
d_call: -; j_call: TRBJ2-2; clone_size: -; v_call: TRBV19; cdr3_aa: CASNPAARVTGELFF; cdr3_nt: TGTGCCAGTAATCCAGCAGCAAGGGTCACCGGGGAGCTGTTTTTT
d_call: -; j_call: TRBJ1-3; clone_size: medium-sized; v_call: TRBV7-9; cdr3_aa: CASSLAGRSVYF; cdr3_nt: TGTGCCAGCAGCTTAGCCGGACGCTCGGTATATTTT
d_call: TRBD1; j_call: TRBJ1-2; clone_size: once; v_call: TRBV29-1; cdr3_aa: CSVVGRGAYGYTF; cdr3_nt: TGCAGCGTTGTCGGCAGGGGGGCCTATGGCTACACCTTC
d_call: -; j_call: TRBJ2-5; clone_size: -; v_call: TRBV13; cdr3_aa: CASSLALGQGSETQYF; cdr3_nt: TGTGCCAGCAGCTTAGCCCTCGGGCAGGGTAGCGAGACCCAGTACTTC
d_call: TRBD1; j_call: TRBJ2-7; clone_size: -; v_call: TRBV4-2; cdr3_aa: CASSQDSDRVGYEQYF; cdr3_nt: TGTGCCAGCAGCCAAGATTCGGACAGGGTGGGCTACGAGCAGTACTTC
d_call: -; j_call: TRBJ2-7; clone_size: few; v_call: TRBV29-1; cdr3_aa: CSATNLWGEQYF; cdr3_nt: TGCAGCGCCACAAATTTATGGGGGGAGCAGTACTTC
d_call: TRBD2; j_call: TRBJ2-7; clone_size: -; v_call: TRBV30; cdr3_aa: CAWSGSGTLEQYF; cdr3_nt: TGTGCCTGGAGTGGGAGCGGGACGCTCGAGCAGTACTTC
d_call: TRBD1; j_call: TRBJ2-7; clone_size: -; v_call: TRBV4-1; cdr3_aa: CASSHLGQGVKDEQYF; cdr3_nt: TGCGCCAGCAGCCATCTCGGACAGGGCGTTAAAGACGAGCAGTACTTC
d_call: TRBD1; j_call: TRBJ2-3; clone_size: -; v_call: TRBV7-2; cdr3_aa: CASSINPGQGRTDTQYF; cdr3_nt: TGTGCCAGCAGCATAAATCCGGGACAGGGCCGCACAGATACGCAGTATTTT
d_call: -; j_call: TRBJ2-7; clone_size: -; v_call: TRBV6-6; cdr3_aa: CASRDGATREQYF; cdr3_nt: TGTGCCAGCAGGGACGGTGCGACGCGCGAGCAGTACTTC
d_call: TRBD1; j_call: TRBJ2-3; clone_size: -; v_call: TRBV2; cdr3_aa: CASRDRAPQYF; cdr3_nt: TGTGCCAGCAGGGACAGGGCTCCGCAGTATTTT
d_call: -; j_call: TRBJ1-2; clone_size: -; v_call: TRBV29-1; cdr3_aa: CSVEGPLNYGYTF; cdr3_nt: TGCAGCGTTGAAGGGCCCCTTAACTATGGCTACACCTTC
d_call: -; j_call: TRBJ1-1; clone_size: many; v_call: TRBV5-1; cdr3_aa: CASSPDLNTEAFF; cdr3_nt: TGCGCCAGCAGCCCGGACCTGAACACTGAAGCTTTCTTT